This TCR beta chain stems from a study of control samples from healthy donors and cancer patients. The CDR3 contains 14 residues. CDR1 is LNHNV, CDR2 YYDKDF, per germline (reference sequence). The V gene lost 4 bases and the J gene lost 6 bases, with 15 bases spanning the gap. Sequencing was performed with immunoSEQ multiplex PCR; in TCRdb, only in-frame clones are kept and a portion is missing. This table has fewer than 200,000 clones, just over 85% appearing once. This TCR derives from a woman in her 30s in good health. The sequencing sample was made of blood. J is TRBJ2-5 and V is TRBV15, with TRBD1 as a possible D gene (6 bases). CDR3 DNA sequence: TGTGCCACCAGCACCCAGGGGAATGTACAGACCCAGTACTTC. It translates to CATSTQGNVQTQYF. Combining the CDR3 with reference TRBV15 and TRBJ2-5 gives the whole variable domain DAMVIQNPRYQVTQFGKPVTLSCSQTLNHNVMYWYQQKSSQAPKLLFHYYDKDFNNEADTPDNFQSRRPNTSFCFLDIRSPGLGDTAMYLCATSTQGNVQTQYFGPGTRLLVL.